Each of the 19 T cell receptor beta chains below was sequenced from the same sample in a study of cytomegalovirus exposure and HLA in healthy donors (dated by TCRdb to 2015 to 2018). Library preparation was by the immunoSEQ multiplex PCR assay. As stored in TCRdb, this immuneACCESS dataset retains in-frame rearrangements with V and J assigned. A fraction of the clones does not appear; measured against another copy, unresolved V genes explain less than half of the discrepancy, and the remainder lacks a known reason. Here the sample has some 240,000 clones; more than 75% occur a single time. The ten most abundant clones make up 2% to 2.5% of the sample. Specimen: PBMCs. All receptors come from a young woman in good health and CMV-seropositive.

This clone showed up just a few times. V is TRBV6-5 and J is TRBJ1-2; weak D call: TRBD1 (5 bases). The germline V gene encodes CDR1 MNHEY and CDR2 SVGAGI. CDR3 length: 15 amino acids. V was clipped by 5 bases and J by 5 bases, with 18 bases between them. The CDR3 protein is CASSPDRSPLYGYTF. CDR3 sequence (DNA): TGTGCCAGCAGTCCTGACAGAAGCCCACTTTATGGCTACACCTTC.

This chain connects TRBV7-7 to TRBJ2-2, with D possibly being TRBD1 (5 bases). From germline, CDR1 is SSHAT and CDR2 FNYEAQ (reference sequence). V was cut by 1 base and J by 6 bases, with 15 bases left in between. The CDR3 runs 16 residues. The CDR3 is CASSLEPLGVAGELFF. CDR3 coding DNA: TGTGCCAGCAGCTTAGAGCCCTTAGGGGTGGCCGGGGAGCTGTTTTTT.

The chain uses TRBV5-4 and TRBJ1-2; TRBD1 is a possible D gene (5 bases). Germline V lookup: CDR1 SGHNT, CDR2 YYREEE (reference sequence). The V gene lost 0 bases and the J gene lost 2 bases, with 11 bases spanning the gap. This CDR3 contains 15 residues. The CDR3, as DNA: TGTGCCAGCAGCTTGGGCGGTCCAGGGAACTATGGCTACACCTTC. Its translation: CASSLGGPGNYGYTF.

This chain uses TRBV5-1 with TRBJ2-4; the D gene is possibly TRBD1 (5 bases). Germline values: CDR1 SGHRS, CDR2 YFSETQ. The germline V and J ends were trimmed by 1 base and 0 bases, with 23 bases remaining between them. The CDR3 covers 20 residues. The CDR3 DNA sequence: TGCGCCAGCAGCTTGCACAGGTCACTCCCTCCCGTTATAGCCAAAAACATTCAGTACTTC. Amino acids: CASSLHRSLPPVIAKNIQYF. The full variable domain, completed using reference TRBV5-1 and TRBJ2-4, is KAGVTQTPRYLIKTRGQQVTLSCSPISGHRSVSWYQQTPGQGLQFLFEYFSETQRNKGNFPGRFSGRQFSNSRSEMNVSTLELGDSALYLCASSLHRSLPPVIAKNIQYFGAGTRLSVL.

This rearrangement joins TRBV28 to TRBJ2-7; TRBD2 matches at 12 bases. This CDR3 spans 16 amino acids. CDR1 MDHEN and CDR2 SYDVKM come from the germline V gene. V trimming: 5 bases; J trimming: 4 bases; junction bases outside the gene matches: 9. The CDR3: CASSPRTSGIKYEQYF. The CDR3 DNA sequence: TGTGCCAGCAGTCCACGGACTAGCGGGATCAAGTACGAGCAGTACTTC.

The V and J genes are TRBV5-1 and TRBJ2-1; 8 bases agree with TRBD2. The junction had 12 bases not matched to a gene; V was cut back by 0 bases and J by 4 bases. This CDR3 contains 18 residues. Germline V gives CDR1 SGHRS, CDR2 YFSETQ. The CDR3 nucleotides read TGCGCCAGCAGCTTGGTCCCCCTGACTAGCGACTTTTACAATGAGCAGTTCTTC. Protein sequence: CASSLVPLTSDFYNEQFF. Full variable domain (remainder filled in from reference TRBV5-1 and TRBJ2-1): KAGVTQTPRYLIKTRGQQVTLSCSPISGHRSVSWYQQTPGQGLQFLFEYFSETQRNKGNFPGRFSGRQFSNSRSEMNVSTLELGDSALYLCASSLVPLTSDFYNEQFFGPGTRLTVL.

The chain couples TRBV19 to TRBJ1-4; D gene unclear. V lost 3 bases and J lost 13, with 24 bases in between. Germline assignment: CDR1 LNHDA and CDR2 SQIVND (reference sequence). The CDR3 extends over 16 amino acids. The CDR3 nucleotides read TGTGCCAGTAGTATCTTTGACGGCCTGCTCGCGGAGAGACTGTTTTTT. Protein product: CASSIFDGLLAERLFF. The full variable domain, completed using reference TRBV19 and TRBJ1-4, is DGGITQSPKYLFRKEGQNVTLSCEQNLNHDAMYWYRQDPGQGLRLIYYSQIVNDFQKGDIAEGYSVSREKKESFPLTVTSAQKNPTAFYLCASSIFDGLLAERLFFGSGTQLSVL.

This chain links TRBV2 with TRBJ2-1, with a weak D call TRBD2 (5 bases). CDR1 and CDR2 from the germline V gene are SNHLY and FYNNEI. With 4 bases removed from V and 15 bases from J, the gap between germline ends came to 16 bases. CDR3 length: 12 amino acids. CDR3 sequence: CASSGRTSHRFF. CDR3 sequence (DNA): TGTGCCAGCAGTGGAAGGACTTCCCATCGGTTCTTC.

The V and J genes are TRBV6-5 and TRBJ1-1; TRBD1 agrees at 7 bases. CDR1 and CDR2 from the germline V gene are MNHEY and SVGAGI. This CDR3 contains 13 residues. V lost 8 bases and J lost 5; bases outside the gene matches: 8. CDR3 amino acids: CASYRGPHTEAFF. In DNA, the CDR3 is TGTGCCAGCTACAGGGGTCCCCATACTGAAGCTTTCTTT.

This clone was detected a few times. This rearrangement joins TRBV9 to TRBJ1-2, with 7 bases lining up with TRBD1. V lost 3 bases, J lost 8 bases, and 4 bases stayed unmatched. CDR1 SGDLS and CDR2 YYNGEE come from the germline V gene. The CDR3 length is 12 residues. The CDR3 nucleotides are TGTGCCAGCAGCGACAGGGGCTGGGGCTACACCTTC. Residues: CASSDRGWGYTF. Based on the CDR3 plus reference TRBV9 and TRBJ1-2, the full variable domain is DSGVTQTPKHLITATGQRVTLRCSPRSGDLSVYWYQQSLDQGLQFLIQYYNGEERAKGNILERFSAQQFPDLHSELNLSSLELGDSALYFCASSDRGWGYTFGSGTRLTVV.

The V and J genes are TRBV5-1 and TRBJ1-1; 9 nucleotides match TRBD1. V lost 3 bases, J lost 5 bases, and 8 bases stayed unmatched. There are 15 residues in the CDR3. Germline values: CDR1 SGHRS, CDR2 YFSETQ. This CDR3 reads CASSSPQTGGTEAFF. The CDR3 coding sequence is TGCGCCAGCAGCTCTCCCCAGACAGGGGGAACTGAAGCTTTCTTT.

This chain joins TRBV28 and TRBJ1-2; D perhaps matches TRBD1 (5 bases). Germline CDR1 and CDR2: MDHEN and SYDVKM. Between the trimmed V and J ends, which lost 6 bases and 4 bases, there was a span of 15 bases. The CDR3 is made up of 14 amino acids. The DNA of the CDR3 is TGTGCCAGCAGCCTCGAACCCGGGGGCTATGGCTACACCTTC. The encoded protein is CASSLEPGGYGYTF.

J is TRBJ2-1 and V is TRBV6-5; 13 bases are shared with TRBD2. Germline-derived CDR1 and CDR2 are MNHEY and SVGAGI. The CDR3 is made up of 16 amino acids. V trimming: 4 bases; J trimming: 7 bases; junction bases outside the gene matches: 7. Here the CDR3 reads CASSSELAGGPNEQFF. The CDR3 DNA sequence: TGTGCCAGCAGTTCAGAACTAGCGGGAGGGCCAAATGAGCAGTTCTTC.

This clone was picked up a small number of times. This chain's CDR3 is CASSLARSGLNGYTF. The DNA of the CDR3 is TGTGCCAGCAGCTTAGCCAGGTCGGGACTCAATGGCTACACCTTC. The chain recombines TRBV7-6 with TRBJ1-2; tentatively, D is TRBD1 (5 bases). V was trimmed by 0 bases and J by 6 bases, leaving 14 bases between them. The germline V gene encodes CDR1 SGHVS and CDR2 FNYEAQ. CDR3 length equals 15 residues.

V gene TRBV6-1 combines with J gene TRBJ1-5; D gene unclear. V dropped 8 bases and J dropped 5 bases, with 13 bases sitting between them. Germline CDR1 MNHNS, CDR2 SASEGT. The CDR3 loop spans 13 amino acids. The CDR3 nucleotides are TGTGCCAGCCAGAAGAGGGATGATCAGCCCCAGCATTTT. Its protein product is CASQKRDDQPQHF.

The chain employs TRBV7-9 and TRBJ2-7; D unresolved. There are 12 residues in the CDR3. The germline CDR1 and CDR2 sequences are SEHNR and FQNEAQ (reference sequence). Trimming took off 6 bases at V and 4 bases at J, with 10 bases between the two ends. The CDR3 nucleotides are TGTGCCAGCAGGCTTGGCCCATACGAGCAGTACTTC. This encodes CASRLGPYEQYF.

This clone was found a few times. The gene calls are TRBV2 and TRBJ1-2, with D tentatively TRBD1 (5 bases). The germline CDR1 and CDR2 sequences are SNHLY and FYNNEI. The CDR3 runs to 11 residues. V was pared by 6 bases and J by 8 bases, with 10 bases between. The chain's CDR3 is CASSRVEGYTF. The CDR3 coding sequence is TGTGCCAGCAGCAGGGTCGAAGGCTACACCTTC.

This rearrangement joins TRBV27 to TRBJ2-7; tentatively, D is TRBD1 (5 bases). Germline V CDR1 and CDR2: MNHEY, SMNVEV (reference sequence). The CDR3 has 17 amino acids. With 0 bases removed from V and 7 bases from J, the gap between germline ends came to 22 bases. In DNA form, the CDR3 reads TGTGCCAGCAGTTTATCCCCGCCCTGGGGCCCCCCCGGAGAGCAGTACTTC. Its translation: CASSLSPPWGPPGEQYF.

This clone was recorded a few times. The chain has TRBV5-6 and TRBJ1-2, with a tentative D call TRBD1 (5 bases). Germline V lookup: CDR1 SGHDT, CDR2 YYEEEE. The CDR3 extends over 14 amino acids. Trimming took 3 bases from V and 6 from J, leaving 15 bases between them. This CDR3 reads CASSSGTGWDGYTF. As DNA, the CDR3 is TGTGCCAGCAGCTCTGGGACTGGCTGGGATGGCTACACCTTC.